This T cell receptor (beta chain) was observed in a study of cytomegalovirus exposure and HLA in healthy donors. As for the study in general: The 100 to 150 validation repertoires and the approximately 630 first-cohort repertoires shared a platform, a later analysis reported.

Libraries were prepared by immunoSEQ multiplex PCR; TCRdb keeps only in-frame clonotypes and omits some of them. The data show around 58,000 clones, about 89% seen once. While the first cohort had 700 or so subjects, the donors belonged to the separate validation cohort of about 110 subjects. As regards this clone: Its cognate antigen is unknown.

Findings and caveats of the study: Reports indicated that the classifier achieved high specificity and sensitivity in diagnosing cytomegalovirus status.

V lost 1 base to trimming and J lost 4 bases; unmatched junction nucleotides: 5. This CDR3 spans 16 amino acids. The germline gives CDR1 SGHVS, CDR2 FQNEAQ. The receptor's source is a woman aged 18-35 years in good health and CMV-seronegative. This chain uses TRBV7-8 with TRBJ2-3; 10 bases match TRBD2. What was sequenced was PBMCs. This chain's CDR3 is CASSLVASGGPDTQYF. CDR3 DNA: TGTGCCAGCAGCTTAGTTGCTAGCGGGGGACCAGATACGCAGTATTTT.